This passage covers 9 T cell receptor beta chains from one sample sequenced in a study of vaccination and CD4 T cells after COVID-19 (dated by TCRdb to about 2022). No antigen has been identified for these receptors. To prepare the library, PCR was applied. This sample was sequenced with an Illumina iSeq 100. At the Johns Hopkins FTIC core, DNA from the cultured CD4+ T cells underwent TCR sequencing with the Oncomine TCR Beta short-read assay. Through fastp at Q25 and MiXCR, TCRdb rebuilt clones from the public reads, retaining in-frame beta chains. Duplicate CDR3 protein sequences are folded into a single record with the most common DNA and genes. The sample includes roughly 13,000 distinct CDR3 sequences, with around 50% observed a single time. The ten largest make up 16% of the sample. In the paper's terms, the treatment or condition label means: approximately nine-day PBMC culture with coronavirus spike peptide pools or control peptides (ViraFEST assay).

The source material was CD4+ T cells from blood, cultured in vitro. Receptors were obtained from a human donor who had recovered from COVID-19.

A few counts support this clonotype. The V call is TRBV7-9, the J call TRBJ1-2; D is perhaps TRBD1 (5 bases). Germline CDR1 reads SEHNR; CDR2 reads FQNEAQ (reference sequence). Deletions cut 4 bases from V and 6 bases from J, with 15 bases between. This CDR3 has 14 amino acids. In nucleotides, the CDR3 is TGTGCCAGCAGCTCCAGGGATAGGTTCGATGGCTACACCTTC. It encodes CASSSRDRFDGYTF.

The V call is TRBV7-9, the J call TRBJ2-2; D is ambiguous. The CDR3 consists of 17 residues. Germline values: CDR1 SEHNR, CDR2 FQNEAQ (reference sequence). V lost 0 bases and J 1 base, leaving 12 bases between the germline ends. CDR3 sequence: CASSLARNFKNTGELFF. The CDR3 nucleotides are TGTGCCAGCAGCTTAGCGCGAAATTTCAAGAACACCGGGGAGCTGTTTTTT.

This chain connects TRBV12-3 or TRBV12-4 to TRBJ2-1; 9 bases are a match to TRBD1. Trimming at V came to 4 bases and at J to 7 bases, leaving 8 bases not matched to a gene. The CDR3 has 15 residues. The CDR3 DNA is TGTGCCAGCAGTTCGCTCATAGGACAGGGGAATGAGCAGTTCTTC. Its protein is CASSSLIGQGNEQFF.

The chain combines TRBV12-3 or TRBV12-4 with TRBJ2-1; perhaps TRBD2 as D (7 bases). This CDR3 contains 11 residues. V lost 8 bases and J lost 10, with 12 bases in between. As DNA, the CDR3 is TGTGCCAGCGGGAGGGGGTTGGAGCAGTTCTTC. It codes for CASGRGLEQFF.

The chain combines TRBV10-3 with TRBJ2-3, with 11 bases matching TRBD2. CDR1 is ENHRY, CDR2 SYGVKD, per germline. Trimming removed 6 bases from V and 4 bases from J; junction bases left unmatched: 3. This CDR3 has 14 residues. CDR3 coding DNA: TGTGCCATCAGACTAGCGGGAGTGGCAGATACGCAGTATTTT. Residues: CAIRLAGVADTQYF.

V is TRBV19 and J is TRBJ1-1; no firm D call. V was shortened by 5 bases and J by 0 bases, with 10 bases between the two germline ends. The CDR3 runs to 14 residues. CDR1 is LNHDA and CDR2 is SQIVND in the germline V gene (reference sequence). CDR3 nucleotides: TGTGCCAGTAGTTCTCGGTCAATGAACACTGAAGCTTTCTTT. Its translation is CASSSRSMNTEAFF.

Here the CDR3 DNA reads TGTGCCAGCAGTTTTGCGGGACAGGGGTACAAAGAGCTGTTTTTT. This gives the protein CASSFAGQGYKELFF. The gene calls are TRBV28 and TRBJ2-2; 10 bases match TRBD1. The CDR3 extends over 15 amino acids. Germline V gives CDR1 MDHEN, CDR2 SYDVKM. V gave up 3 bases and J gave up 11 bases; unmatched junction bases: 9.

In this sample, this clonotype turned up a few times. The J gene is TRBJ2-2, the V gene TRBV20-1, with TRBD2 matching over 8 bases. The J segment lost 4 bases and the V segment lost 0 bases, leaving 4 bases of the junction unmatched. This CDR3 region has 15 residues. Germline V gives CDR1 DFQATT, CDR2 SNEGSKA (reference sequence). The CDR3 loop reads CSARDSGRVTGELFF. The CDR3 DNA follows: TGCAGTGCTAGAGATTCCGGGAGGGTCACCGGGGAGCTGTTTTTT.

DNA for the CDR3: TGTGCCAGCAGCTTGCCGGACGGTATCTATGGCTACACCTTC. It encodes CASSLPDGIYGYTF. This chain joins TRBV5-4 and TRBJ1-2; unclear D gene. The germline gives CDR1 SGHNT, CDR2 YYREEE (reference sequence). CDR3 length: 14 residues. The V end was cut by 1 base, the J end by 4 bases, with 11 bases between.